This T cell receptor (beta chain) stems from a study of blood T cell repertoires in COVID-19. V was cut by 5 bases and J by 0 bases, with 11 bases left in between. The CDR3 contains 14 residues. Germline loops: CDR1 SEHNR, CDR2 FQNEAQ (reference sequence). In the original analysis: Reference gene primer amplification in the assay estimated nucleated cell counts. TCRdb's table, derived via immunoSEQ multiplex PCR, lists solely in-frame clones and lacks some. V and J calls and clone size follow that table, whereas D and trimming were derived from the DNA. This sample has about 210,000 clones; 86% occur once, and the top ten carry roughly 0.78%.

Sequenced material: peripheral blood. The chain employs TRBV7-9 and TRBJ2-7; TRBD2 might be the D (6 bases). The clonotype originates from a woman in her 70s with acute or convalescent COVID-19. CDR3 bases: TGTGCCAGCAGCCCGTTAGCGGACTCCTACGAGCAGTACTTC. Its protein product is CASSPLADSYEQYF.